A selection of T cell receptor beta chains follows, all from one sample in a study of blood T cell repertoires in COVID-19. Only in-frame clones appear in the TCRdb table, and some are missing; sequencing was by immunoSEQ multiplex PCR. Of a few hundred thousand clones in the sample, 80% to 90% were seen once. Sequencing was performed on peripheral blood. The receptors come from a woman aged 70-85 years with COVID-19, enrolled during active disease. Each CDR3 is given with its conserved first and last residue. The D gene is left open where the match is weak. Clone sizes are given selectively: once, few, many, or a class where the clone is expanded.

>NA|NA|TRBV24-1|TRBJ1-3
TGTGCCACCCGGAGGGACACCATATATTTT
CATRRDTIYF
>NA|TRBD1|TRBV19|TRBJ1-1
TGTGCCAGTAGTATGGGAGGACAGGGGCGGGCGAACACTGAAGCTTTCTTT
CASSMGGQGRANTEAFF
>NA|TRBD1|TRBV5-1|TRBJ2-2
TGCGCCAGCCGGGGACAGGGGGCGTCCGGGGAGCTGTTTTTT
CASRGQGASGELFF
>NA|TRBD1|TRBV28|TRBJ1-6
TGTGCCAGCAGTTTATCGGAGACAGGGGGCGATTCACCCCTCCACTTT
CASSLSETGGDSPLHF
>once|NA|TRBV27|TRBJ2-3
TGTGCCAGCAAGACCTCTAGACGCACAGATACGCAGTATTTT
CASKTSRRTDTQYF
>NA|NA|TRBV27|TRBJ1-2
TGTGCCAGCAGTTTAGACCCGGGGAGGGGCTATGGCTACACCTTC
CASSLDPGRGYGYTF
>NA|NA|TRBV28|TRBJ1-2
TGTGCCAGCAGTTCCCCCCCTTATGGCTACACCTTC
CASSSPPYGYTF
>NA|NA|TRBV4-2|TRBJ2-1
TGTGCCAGCAGCCAAGGTATCGGGGTTGAGCTGTTCTTC
CASSQGIGVELFF
>NA|NA|TRBV28|TRBJ2-1
TGTGCCAGCAGTTTACTGTACAATGAGCAGTTCTTC
CASSLLYNEQFF
>few|NA|TRBV30|TRBJ2-7
TGTGCCTGGAGTGCCCAGGCGAGGAGGAAGCAGTACTTC
CAWSAQARRKQYF
>NA|NA|TRBV7-9|TRBJ1-5
TGTGCCAGCAGCCCGGGAGGGCAGCCCCAGCATTTT
CASSPGGQPQHF
>NA|NA|TRBV6-2/TRBV6-3|TRBJ1-2
TGTGCCAGCAGTTCCCACCTAGATAACTATGGCTACACCTTC
CASSSHLDNYGYTF
>NA|TRBD1|TRBV27|TRBJ1-4
TGTGCCAGCAGCTTACACAGGGGGGGGACTGAAAAACTGTTTTTT
CASSLHRGGTEKLFF
>once|TRBD2|TRBV7-6|TRBJ2-7
TGTGCCATTTCGACTAGCCGGAGCTACGAGCAGTACTTC
CAISTSRSYEQYF
>NA|TRBD2|TRBV7-9|TRBJ2-1
TGTGCCAGCAGTGGACTAGGGGTATATGAGCAGTTCTTC
CASSGLGVYEQFF
>NA|NA|TRBV6-2/TRBV6-3|TRBJ2-7
TGTGCCAGCAGTTACGGAGGCAGGACCCACGAGCAGTACTTC
CASSYGGRTHEQYF
>few|TRBD2|TRBV6-1|TRBJ2-3
TGTGCCAGCAGTGAATATGGAAGTAGCGGGACAGATACGCAGTATTTT
CASSEYGSSGTDTQYF
>NA|NA|TRBV7-8|TRBJ2-2
TGTGCCAGCAGAAAAACAGTCACCGGGGAGCTGTTTTTT
CASRKTVTGELFF
>NA|NA|TRBV5-1|TRBJ2-3
TGCGCCAGCAGCGTTAGCGGCACAGATACGCAGTATTTT
CASSVSGTDTQYF
>NA|TRBD1|TRBV19|TRBJ1-5
TGTGCCAGTAGTCTCACAGGGGGCGAGAATCAGCCCCAGCATTTT
CASSLTGGENQPQHF
>NA|NA|TRBV19|TRBJ1-1
TGTGCCAGTAGGAAAGGAGGGAACACTGAAGCTTTCTTT
CASRKGGNTEAFF
>few|TRBD2|TRBV11-3|TRBJ2-1
TGTGCCAGCAGCTCCCGGACTAGCGGTTCCTACAATGAGCAGTTCTTC
CASSSRTSGSYNEQFF
>NA|NA|TRBV24-1|TRBJ1-4
TGTGCCACCAGTGAGGGGCCGCTTGAAAAACTGTTTTTT
CATSEGPLEKLFF
>few|TRBD1|TRBV7-8|TRBJ1-2
TGTGCCAGCAGCTTAACCGACCGGACAGGGCCCGGAAATAACTATGGCTACACCTTC
CASSLTDRTGPGNNYGYTF